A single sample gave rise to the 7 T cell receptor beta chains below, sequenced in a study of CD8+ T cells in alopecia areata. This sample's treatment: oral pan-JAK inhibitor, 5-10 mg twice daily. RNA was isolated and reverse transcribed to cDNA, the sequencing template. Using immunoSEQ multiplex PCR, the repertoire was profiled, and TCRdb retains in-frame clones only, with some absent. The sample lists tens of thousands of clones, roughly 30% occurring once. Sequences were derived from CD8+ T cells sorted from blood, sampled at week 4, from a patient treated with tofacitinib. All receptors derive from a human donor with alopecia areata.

CDR3 DNA sequence: TGCGCCAGCAGCCAAGGGGTTAGCGGGTATACGCAGTATTTT. Encoded protein: CASSQGVSGYTQYF. J is TRBJ2-3 and V is TRBV4-3, with 7 positions matching TRBD2. V lost 1 base to trimming and J lost 7 bases; unmatched junction nucleotides: 5. The germline gives CDR1 LGHNA, CDR2 YSLEER. This CDR3 contains 14 residues.

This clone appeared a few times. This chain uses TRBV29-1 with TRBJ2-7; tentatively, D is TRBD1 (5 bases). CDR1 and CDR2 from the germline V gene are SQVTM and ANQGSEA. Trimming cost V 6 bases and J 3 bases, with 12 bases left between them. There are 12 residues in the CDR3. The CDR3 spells CSVRQNYYEQYF. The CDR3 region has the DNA TGCAGCGTACGACAGAATTACTACGAGCAGTACTTC.

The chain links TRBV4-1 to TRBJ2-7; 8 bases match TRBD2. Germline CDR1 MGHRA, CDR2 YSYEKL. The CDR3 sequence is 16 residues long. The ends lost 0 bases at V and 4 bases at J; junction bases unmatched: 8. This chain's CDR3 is CASSQDWASGSYEQYF. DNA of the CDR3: TGCGCCAGCAGCCAAGATTGGGCCAGCGGGAGTTACGAGCAGTACTTC.

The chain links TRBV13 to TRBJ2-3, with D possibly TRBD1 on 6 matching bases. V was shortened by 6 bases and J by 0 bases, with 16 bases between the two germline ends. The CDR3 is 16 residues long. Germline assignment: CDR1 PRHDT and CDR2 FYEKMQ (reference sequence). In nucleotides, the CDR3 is TGTGCCAGCAGTCCAGAGGGGGTCGGTAGCACAGATACGCAGTATTTT. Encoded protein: CASSPEGVGSTDTQYF.

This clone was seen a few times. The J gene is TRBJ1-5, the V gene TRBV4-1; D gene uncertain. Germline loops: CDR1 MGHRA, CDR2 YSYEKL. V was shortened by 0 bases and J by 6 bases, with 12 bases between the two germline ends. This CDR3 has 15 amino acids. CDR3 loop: CASSQDLGGRQPQHF. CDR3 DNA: TGCGCCAGCAGCCAAGATCTTGGAGGGCGTCAGCCCCAGCATTTT.

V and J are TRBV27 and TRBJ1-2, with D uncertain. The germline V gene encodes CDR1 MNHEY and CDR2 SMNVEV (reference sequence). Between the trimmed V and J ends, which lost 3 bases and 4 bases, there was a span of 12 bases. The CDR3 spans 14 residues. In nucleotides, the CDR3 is TGTGCCAGCAGTTTCGGTAAAATGGGCTATGGCTACACCTTC. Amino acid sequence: CASSFGKMGYGYTF.

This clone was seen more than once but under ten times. The CDR3 nucleotides are TGCAGCGCACGCGGGAACAGATACGAGCAGTACTTC. Its translation is CSARGNRYEQYF. The chain is built from TRBV29-1 and TRBJ2-7; perhaps TRBD2 as D (6 bases). CDR1 and CDR2 (germline): SQVTM, ANQGSEA. CDR3 length: 12 residues. V gave up 7 bases and J gave up 4 bases, with 14 bases separating them.